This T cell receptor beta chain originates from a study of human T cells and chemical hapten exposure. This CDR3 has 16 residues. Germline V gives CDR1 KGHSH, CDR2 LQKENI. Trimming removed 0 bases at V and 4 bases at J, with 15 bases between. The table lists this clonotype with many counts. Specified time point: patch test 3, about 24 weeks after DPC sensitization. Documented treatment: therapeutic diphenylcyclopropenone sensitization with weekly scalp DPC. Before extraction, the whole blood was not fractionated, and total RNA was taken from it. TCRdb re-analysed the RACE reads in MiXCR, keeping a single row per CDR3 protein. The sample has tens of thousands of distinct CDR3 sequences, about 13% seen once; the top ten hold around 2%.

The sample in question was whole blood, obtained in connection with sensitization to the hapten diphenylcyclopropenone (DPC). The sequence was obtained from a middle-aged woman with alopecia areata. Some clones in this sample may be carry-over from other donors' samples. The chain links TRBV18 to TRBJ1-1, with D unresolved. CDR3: CASSPPGAGYGTEAFF. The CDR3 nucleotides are TGTGCCAGCTCACCACCGGGTGCGGGGTATGGCACTGAAGCTTTCTTT.